The 20 T cell receptor beta chains below all came from one sample that was sequenced in a study of T cells in narcolepsy (dated by TCRdb to the late 2010s). The library was generated by the immunoSEQ multiplex PCR assay. TCRdb stores this immuneACCESS table with in-frame sequences only. Part of the clones is absent; in the studies checked, under half of the shortfall reflects unresolved V genes, and no reason is known for the rest. The sample data list fewer than 30,000 clones, and approximately 89% of these were observed just once. Clones ranked in the top ten supply 1.3% of the sample. Sequencing was carried out using CD45RA- memory CD4+ T cells from PBMCs. Interpreted using the paper, the cell subset or site label stands for: memory T cells sorted ex vivo from peripheral blood. The receptor source for this set is a human donor with narcolepsy.

The chain employs TRBV10-3 and TRBJ2-7, with 9 bases lining up with TRBD1. The CDR3 covers 14 residues. Germline V CDR1 and CDR2: ENHRY, SYGVKD. V lost 6 bases to trimming and J lost 5 bases; unmatched junction nucleotides: 8. The CDR3 protein is CAIRGDREVDEQYF. The DNA of the CDR3 is TGTGCCATCAGGGGGGACAGGGAAGTTGACGAGCAGTACTTC.

This clone was seen once. The chain uses TRBV5-1 and TRBJ1-3; 7 bases are shared with TRBD1. This CDR3 comprises 15 residues. The germline V gene has CDR1 SGHRS and CDR2 YFSETQ. Trimming cost V 3 bases and J 3 bases; bases outside gene matches: 6. The CDR3 here is CASSSEGARGNTIYF. CDR3 DNA sequence: TGCGCCAGCAGCTCGGAGGGGGCTCGTGGAAACACCATATATTTT.

The chain carries TRBV23-1 and TRBJ1-6; D remains ambiguous. TRBV23-1 counts as an open reading frame of uncertain function. The V and J ends lost 6 bases and 0 bases respectively, with 12 bases between them. The CDR3 totals 16 residues. The CDR3 DNA reads TGCGCCAGCAGACATGACACGAGCTCCTATAATTCACCCCTCCACTTT. Translating gives CASRHDTSSYNSPLHF.

CDR3 nucleotide sequence: TGTGCCAGTAGTAGAACCGGGACTAGCGGGAGTGGGGCCAACGTCCTGACTTTC. This translates into CASSRTGTSGSGANVLTF. J is TRBJ2-6 and V is TRBV19; 14 positions match TRBD2. Losses at the gene ends were 4 bases for V and 3 bases for J; bases not matched to a gene: 5. Per the germline V gene, CDR1 is LNHDA and CDR2 is SQIVND (reference sequence). The CDR3 length is 18 residues. The variable domain in full, completed from reference TRBV19 and TRBJ2-6, reads DGGITQSPKYLFRKEGQNVTLSCEQNLNHDAMYWYRQDPGQGLRLIYYSQIVNDFQKGDIAEGYSVSREKKESFPLTVTSAQKNPTAFYLCASSRTGTSGSGANVLTFGAGSRLTVL.

Only one count was recorded for this clone. The V call is TRBV18, the J call TRBJ2-1; TRBD2 agrees at 10 bases. The CDR3 extends over 14 amino acids. Germline CDR1 and CDR2: KGHSH and LQKENI. J lost 4 bases, V lost 9 bases, and 6 bases had no gene match. CDR3 amino acids: CASYPSGSYNEQFF. CDR3 nucleotides: TGTGCCAGTTACCCTAGCGGGAGTTACAATGAGCAGTTCTTC.

This chain joins TRBV6-5 and TRBJ2-7; TRBD2 agrees at 14 bases. The length of the CDR3 is 15 residues. The germline V gene encodes CDR1 MNHEY and CDR2 SVGAGI. V lost 6 bases, J lost 5 bases, and 6 bases stayed unmatched. CDR3 coding DNA: TGTGCCAGCAGGTACGGGACTAGCGGGAGCAACGAGCAGTACTTC. This translates into CASRYGTSGSNEQYF.

CDR3 in amino acids: CASSEGPPTSGSHEQFF. Here the CDR3 DNA reads TGTGCCAGCAGCGAAGGGCCTCCGACTAGCGGGAGCCATGAGCAGTTCTTC. This chain joins TRBV7-2 and TRBJ2-1; 12 nucleotides agree with TRBD2. Unmatched junction bases numbered 13, after V lost 5 bases and J lost 8 bases. The CDR3 is made up of 17 amino acids. CDR1 and CDR2 from the germline V gene are SGHTA and FQGNSA.

The rearrangement links TRBV25-1 to TRBJ1-2; TRBD1 is a possible D gene (5 bases). CDR3 size: 13 residues. V lost 2 bases and J lost 6, with 10 bases in between. Germline V gene sequence: CDR1 MGHDK, CDR2 SYGVNS. CDR3 in DNA: TGTGCCAGCAGTGAAAGGGGTATAAATGGCTACACCTTC. As protein: CASSERGINGYTF.

The CDR3 here is CASSSRRSPSGSSYEQYF. The CDR3 coding sequence is TGTGCCAGCAGCTCCCGACGCAGTCCTAGCGGGTCGTCCTACGAGCAGTACTTC. The genes are TRBV11-1 and TRBJ2-7; TRBD2 aligns across 8 bases. This CDR3 is 18 amino acids long. Losses at the gene ends were 4 bases for V and 1 base for J; bases not matched to a gene: 15. In germline, CDR1 is SGHAT, CDR2 FQDESV (reference sequence).

J is TRBJ2-3 and V is TRBV7-6, with TRBD2 matching over 10 bases. Germline CDR1 reads SGHVS; CDR2 reads FNYEAQ. Unmatched junction bases numbered 9, after V lost 10 bases and J lost 2 bases. This CDR3 region has 15 residues. The CDR3 DNA sequence: TGTGCCAACCCGGGACTAGCGAGTCCCACAGATACGCAGTATTTT. Protein sequence: CANPGLASPTDTQYF.

This chain links TRBV19 with TRBJ2-7, with D maybe TRBD2 (5 bases). V was clipped by 4 bases and J by 3 bases, with 16 bases between them. Germline V gene sequence: CDR1 LNHDA, CDR2 SQIVND (reference sequence). This CDR3 comprises 15 residues. CDR3 sequence (DNA): TGTGCCAGTAGTACTAGCCACCAAGGGAACTACGAGCAGTACTTC. It is translated as CASSTSHQGNYEQYF.

The rearrangement uses TRBV5-1 and TRBJ2-1; 11 nucleotides agree with TRBD1. This CDR3 has 14 residues. The V and J ends lost 7 bases and 10 bases, in that order; junction bases with no gene match: 10. Germline-derived CDR1 and CDR2 are SGHRS and YFSETQ. CDR3 DNA sequence: TGCGCCAGCCGACTCGGACAGGGGGCTCGGGAGCAGTTCTTC. This gives the protein CASRLGQGAREQFF.

The rearrangement links TRBV11-3 to TRBJ2-1; D perhaps matches TRBD2 (6 bases). V was trimmed by 5 bases and J by 4 bases, leaving 15 bases between them. There are 15 residues in the CDR3. The germline V gene encodes CDR1 SGHNT and CDR2 YENEEA. CDR3 sequence (DNA): TGTGCCAGCAGCCCTAGGGCGGGGATATACAATGAGCAGTTCTTC. The encoded protein is CASSPRAGIYNEQFF.

The chain links TRBV5-5 to TRBJ1-2, with 7 bases identical to TRBD1. This CDR3 has 16 residues. V lost 7 bases and J lost 4; bases outside the gene matches: 16. Per the germline V gene, CDR1 is SGHKS and CDR2 is YYEKEE (reference sequence). The CDR3 loop reads CASDRAISRKTYGYTF. The CDR3 DNA reads TGTGCCAGCGACAGGGCTATCTCGCGAAAGACCTATGGCTACACCTTC.

This clone was seen only once. The V gene is TRBV6-5, the J gene TRBJ1-2, with a tentative D call TRBD1 (6 bases). CDR1 is MNHEY and CDR2 is SVGAGI in the germline V gene. The ends were cut back, 6 bases at V and 10 bases at J, with 15 bases in the middle. This CDR3 comprises 12 residues. The chain's CDR3 is CASRLGQLVYTF. The CDR3 nucleotides are TGTGCCAGCAGACTTGGACAGCTCGTCTACACCTTC.

The gene calls are TRBV10-3 and TRBJ1-2; maybe TRBD1 (5 bases). The CDR3 sequence is 12 residues long. CDR1 and CDR2 (germline): ENHRY, SYGVKD. V gave up 4 bases and J gave up 8 bases, with 11 bases separating them. CDR3 in amino acids: CAISVTGGGYTF. In nucleotides, the CDR3 is TGTGCCATCAGTGTGACGGGGGGAGGCTACACCTTC.

V gene TRBV5-1 combines with J gene TRBJ2-1, with D possibly matching TRBD2 (5 bases). Trimming took off 3 bases at V and 6 bases at J, with 10 bases between the two ends. This CDR3 has 13 residues. The V gene's germline CDR1 is SGHRS and CDR2 YFSETQ. The CDR3 loop is CASSSLSGNEQFF. Here the CDR3 DNA reads TGCGCCAGCAGCTCATTAAGCGGCAATGAGCAGTTCTTC.

The table lists this clone with a count of one. The rearrangement joins TRBV6-5 to TRBJ1-1; 8 bases are shared with TRBD1. Germline CDR1 MNHEY, CDR2 SVGAGI. The CDR3 consists of 13 residues. Losses at the gene ends were 5 bases for V and 8 bases for J; bases not matched to a gene: 7. The CDR3 DNA follows: TGTGCCAGCAGTCAAAACCGACAGGGGGAAGCTTTCTTT. Translation: CASSQNRQGEAFF.

The chain links TRBV4-1 to TRBJ2-7, with 10 bases matching TRBD2. The CDR3 is 16 amino acids. The V gene's germline CDR1 is MGHRA and CDR2 YSYEKL. V was pared by 0 bases and J by 4 bases, with 6 bases of the junction left unmatched. CDR3 loop: CASSQEFASGSYEQYF. CDR3 nucleotide sequence: TGCGCCAGCAGCCAAGAATTTGCTAGCGGGAGTTACGAGCAGTACTTC.

This clone has only one observation. The chain combines TRBV5-6 with TRBJ2-6; weak D call: TRBD1 (6 bases). CDR1 is SGHDT and CDR2 is YYEEEE in the germline V gene. CDR3 length: 17 residues. Deletions cut 4 bases from V and 0 bases from J, with 14 bases between. CDR3 in amino acids: CASSTTGLLSGANVLTF. The CDR3 coding sequence is TGTGCCAGCAGCACGACAGGCCTCCTCTCTGGGGCCAACGTCCTGACTTTC.